This T cell receptor beta chain was captured in a study of blood T cell repertoires in COVID-19. Study-level information: Samples taken during acute and convalescent COVID-19 were collected in the United States, Italy and Spain. The cDNA or gDNA used as material had been derived from T cells, B-cell-depleted T cells, or PBMCs.

Trimming stripped 5 bases from V and 3 bases from J, with 10 bases between. CDR1 LNHDA and CDR2 SQIVND come from the germline V gene (reference sequence). The CDR3 length is 13 residues. In the authors' methods: Scientists estimated how many nucleated cells there were by amplifying reference gene primers. Only in-frame clones appear in the TCRdb table, and some are missing; sequencing was by immunoSEQ multiplex PCR. That table furnishes V, J and clone size, whereas the DNA furnished D and trimming. The sample has some 240,000 clones, more than 65% seen once. Material for sequencing was peripheral blood. V usage is TRBV19 and J usage is TRBJ1-1; TRBD1 might be the D (6 bases). This TCR derives from a woman aged 40 to 50 who had recovered from COVID-19. The CDR3 coding sequence is TGTGCCAGTAGTGCCCACAGGGACACTGAAGCTTTCTTT. This encodes CASSAHRDTEAFF.